Below, 15 T cell receptor beta chains from the same sample are listed, as sequenced in a study of cytomegalovirus exposure and HLA in healthy donors. Here immunoSEQ multiplex PCR was the method, and the copy in TCRdb shows in-frame clones only, minus some. The sample includes some 310,000 clones, 88% of them seen just once. Specimen: PBMCs. These receptor sequences come from a young man in good health and CMV-seronegative.

The chain is built from TRBV11-2 and TRBJ2-7; 8 positions match TRBD1. V shed 4 bases, J shed 12 bases, and the junction held 14 bases outside the gene matches. CDR1 and CDR2 from the germline V gene are SGHAT and FQNNGV. The CDR3 runs to 14 residues. As DNA, the CDR3 is TGTGCCAGCAGCTCGCCGACGACAGGGGCAACAGCGTACTTC. This translates into CASSSPTTGATAYF.

The rearrangement links TRBV14 to TRBJ1-1; 8 nucleotides match TRBD1. The germline V gene has CDR1 SGHDN and CDR2 FVKESK. The CDR3 sequence is 15 residues long. J lost 4 bases, V lost 2 bases, and 6 bases had no gene match. The CDR3 DNA reads as TGTGCCAGCAGCCAACGGACAGGGTTTGCCACTGAAGCTTTCTTT. Protein: CASSQRTGFATEAFF.

Only a few counts were recorded for this clone. The chain couples TRBV10-1 to TRBJ2-1, with no clear D. CDR1 and CDR2 (germline): WNHNN, SYGVQD (reference sequence). This CDR3 contains 12 residues. Trimming removed 8 bases at V and 10 bases at J, with 15 bases between. The CDR3 here is CASASTTSEQFF. The CDR3 nucleotides are TGCGCCAGCGCTTCGACGACAAGCGAGCAGTTCTTC.

V gene TRBV6-5 combines with J gene TRBJ2-5; 9 bases map to TRBD1. This CDR3 comprises 14 residues. After removal of 5 bases from V and 3 bases from J, the junction contained 4 bases not matched to a gene. The germline V gene has CDR1 MNHEY and CDR2 SVGAGI. CDR3 sequence (DNA): TGTGCCAGCAGTCTACGGGACAGGGAAGAGACCCAGTACTTC. This codes for CASSLRDREETQYF.

This chain joins TRBV27 and TRBJ1-5; D is perhaps TRBD1 (5 bases). This CDR3 comprises 13 residues. V was clipped by 10 bases and J by 3 bases, with 13 bases between them. Germline CDR1 reads MNHEY; CDR2 reads SMNVEV (reference sequence). CDR3 nucleotides: TGTGCCATCCGGGGGGGGGTCAATCAGCCCCAGCATTTT. It is translated as CAIRGGVNQPQHF.

In DNA, the CDR3 is TGTGCCATCAGTGAGTCTGTAGTGGGGGCTAAGGCCTCACGCGATGGCTACACCTTC. Its protein product is CAISESVVGAKASRDGYTF. The V and J genes are TRBV10-3 and TRBJ1-2, with a possible D match to TRBD1 (6 bases). Trimming took 0 bases from V and 6 from J, leaving 26 bases between them. The CDR3 extends over 19 amino acids. Germline V gene lookup returns CDR1 ENHRY and CDR2 SYGVKD.

The rearrangement links TRBV4-1 to TRBJ1-5, with D tentatively TRBD1 (5 bases). V was shortened by 1 base and J by 5 bases, with 18 bases between the two germline ends. The CDR3 consists of 17 residues. The germline V gene encodes CDR1 MGHRA and CDR2 YSYEKL. The CDR3 nucleotides read TGCGCCAGCAGCCAAGTTTGGGGAAGGGGATTGGATCAGCCCCAGCATTTT. It encodes CASSQVWGRGLDQPQHF.

CDR3 region: CASSPLNEKLFF. The DNA of the CDR3 is TGTGCCAGCAGTCCACTTAATGAAAAACTGTTTTTT. This chain connects TRBV6-6 to TRBJ1-4; no reliable D call. The germline V gene encodes CDR1 MNHNY and CDR2 SVGAGI (reference sequence). Trimming cost V 5 bases and J 4 bases, with 5 bases left between them. The CDR3 sequence is 12 residues long.

The chain joins TRBV19 to TRBJ2-1; D may be TRBD2 (6 bases). CDR3 length: 17 amino acids. The V and J ends lost 0 bases and 3 bases respectively, with 15 bases between them. The germline gives CDR1 LNHDA, CDR2 SQIVND (reference sequence). The CDR3 bases are TGTGCCAGTAGTATAGATCTGGGGCAGGGACTCTACAATGAGCAGTTCTTC. Residues: CASSIDLGQGLYNEQFF.

The chain couples TRBV6-5 to TRBJ1-1; TRBD1 aligns across 7 bases. Germline assignment: CDR1 MNHEY and CDR2 SVGAGI. J lost 1 base, V lost 4 bases, and 6 bases had no gene match. This CDR3 comprises 15 residues. In DNA form, the CDR3 reads TGTGCCAGCAGTTTTTACCGGGACAGGAACACTGAAGCTTTCTTT. This codes for CASSFYRDRNTEAFF.

Only one count was recorded for this clone. The rearrangement joins TRBV11-2 to TRBJ2-3; D possibly corresponds to TRBD1 (5 bases). The CDR3 extends over 14 amino acids. Looked up from germline, CDR1 is SGHAT and CDR2 is FQNNGV. With 2 bases removed from V and 0 bases from J, the gap between germline ends came to 6 bases. In DNA, the CDR3 is TGTGCCAGCAGCTTATACAGGAGCACAGATACGCAGTATTTT. Its protein is CASSLYRSTDTQYF.

This rearrangement joins TRBV11-2 to TRBJ1-1, with D hard to call. With 5 bases removed from V and 6 bases from J, the gap between germline ends came to 7 bases. The CDR3 consists of 11 residues. CDR1 is SGHAT, CDR2 FQNNGV, per germline. CDR3: CASSHSAEAFF. The CDR3 region has the DNA TGTGCCAGCAGCCATTCGGCTGAAGCTTTCTTT.

The rearrangement joins TRBV5-4 to TRBJ2-1; a weak D match, TRBD1 (5 bases). V lost 5 bases, J lost 6 bases, and 9 bases lay in between. This CDR3 region has 12 residues. The germline gives CDR1 SGHNT, CDR2 YYREEE (reference sequence). The CDR3 nucleotides are TGTGCCAGCAGATCCGACAGCAATGAGCAGTTCTTC. This encodes CASRSDSNEQFF.

This clone was seen a handful of times. This chain connects TRBV2 to TRBJ2-1, with 8 bases lining up with TRBD2. Per the germline V gene, CDR1 is SNHLY and CDR2 is FYNNEI. The V segment lost 9 bases and the J segment 2 bases; nucleotides outside the gene matches: 9. This CDR3 is built from 15 residues. This chain's CDR3 is CASRIIAGPYNEQFF. DNA for the CDR3: TGTGCCAGTAGGATAATAGCGGGGCCCTACAATGAGCAGTTCTTC.

The chain has TRBV6-5 and TRBJ2-3; tentative D call: TRBD1 (5 bases). V was trimmed by 6 bases and J by 2 bases, leaving 9 bases between them. This CDR3 comprises 13 residues. The germline V gene has CDR1 MNHEY and CDR2 SVGAGI. The CDR3 DNA sequence: TGTGCCAGCAGGGGGCTCCCCACAGATACGCAGTATTTT. Residues: CASRGLPTDTQYF.